These 28 T cell receptor beta chains were all obtained from the same sample, sequenced in a study of blood T cell repertoires in COVID-19. Profiled with immunoSEQ multiplex PCR; TCRdb holds only in-frame clones, not every one. The table has hundreds of thousands of clones, 83% seen once. The specimen sequenced was peripheral blood. These receptors all stem from a woman in her 70s with active or convalescent COVID-19.

The chain carries TRBV3-1 (or the pseudogene TRBV3-2) and TRBJ1-1; perhaps TRBD1 as D (6 bases). CDR1 is LGHDT, CDR2 YNNKEL, per germline (reference sequence). The CDR3 sequence is 17 residues long. The V end lost 1 base, the J end lost 0 bases, and 15 bases lay between the germline ends. Here the CDR3 DNA reads TGTGCCAGCAGCCAAGTCATAGGTACAGGGATGAACACTGAAGCTTTCTTT. It specifies CASSQVIGTGMNTEAFF.

This clone appeared a single time. A read error may produce the germline difference seen at one junction end. The genes are TRBV9 and TRBJ2-1, with TRBD2 identical over 8 bases. In germline, CDR1 is SGDLS, CDR2 YYNGEE. The CDR3 runs to 16 residues. The CDR3 sequence is CASSAGPSGGYNEQFF. The CDR3 region has the DNA TGTGCCAGCAGCGCAGGACCATCGGGGGGGTACAATGAACAGTTCTTC.

Only one count was recorded for this clone. This CDR3 reads CASSLLAVSNANTGELFF. The CDR3 region has the DNA TGCGCCAGCAGCTTACTAGCGGTATCAAACGCGAACACCGGGGAGCTGTTTTTT. The gene calls are TRBV5-1 and TRBJ2-2; 8 bases align to TRBD2. The V gene's germline CDR1 is SGHRS and CDR2 YFSETQ. The V and J ends lost 2 bases and 0 bases, in that order; junction bases with no gene match: 9. This CDR3 has 18 amino acids.

This clone was found a few times. V gene TRBV5-1 combines with J gene TRBJ2-7; 7 positions match TRBD1. The CDR3 spans 14 residues. Germline CDR1 SGHRS, CDR2 YFSETQ. Trimming cost V 1 base and J 3 bases; bases outside gene matches: 4. DNA for the CDR3: TGCGCCAGCAGCTTGACAGGGGCGAACTACGAGCAGTACTTC. This sequence encodes CASSLTGANYEQYF.

This chain connects TRBV4-1 to TRBJ1-6; 9 bases are shared with TRBD1. This CDR3 spans 17 amino acids. Losses at the gene ends were 4 bases for V and 7 bases for J; bases not matched to a gene: 11. Germline V lookup: CDR1 MGHRA, CDR2 YSYEKL. The CDR3 protein is CASSRAGTGRENSPLHF. The CDR3 bases are TGCGCCAGCAGCCGAGCCGGGACAGGGCGCGAGAATTCACCCCTCCACTTT.

The chain couples TRBV19 to TRBJ1-1, with TRBD1 as a possible D gene (5 bases). Per the germline V gene, CDR1 is LNHDA and CDR2 is SQIVND (reference sequence). This CDR3 is built from 17 residues. V lost 5 bases and J 5 bases, leaving 24 bases between the germline ends. CDR3 DNA sequence: TGTGCCAGTAGTCACCCCCGCGTGCGGGGCTGGTTGACTGAAGCTTTCTTT. Translation gives CASSHPRVRGWLTEAFF.

The chain couples TRBV10-3 to TRBJ1-5; tentative D call: TRBD1 (6 bases). CDR3 length: 16 residues. V shed 5 bases and J shed 7 bases, with 21 bases lying between them. Looked up from germline, CDR1 is ENHRY and CDR2 is SYGVKD. CDR3 in amino acids: CAISQGLGAGQQPQHF. CDR3 bases: TGTGCCATCAGTCAGGGGCTAGGGGCAGGGCAACAGCCCCAGCATTTT.

The chain recombines TRBV12-3 or TRBV12-4 with TRBJ2-7, with 7 bases lining up with TRBD1. The CDR3 runs 13 residues. V was pared by 4 bases and J by 6 bases, with 6 bases of the junction left unmatched. Here the CDR3 reads CASSYGTASEQYF. The CDR3 region has the DNA TGTGCCAGCAGTTACGGGACAGCCTCCGAGCAGTACTTC.

This sequence joins TRBV6-5 and TRBJ1-3; the match to TRBD1 covers 8 bases. The CDR3 is made up of 14 amino acids. Trimming at V came to 6 bases and at J to 0 bases, leaving 1 base not matched to a gene. The germline CDR1 and CDR2 sequences are MNHEY and SVGAGI. CDR3 DNA sequence: TGTGCCAGCAGCGGGACAGGCTCTGGAAACACCATATATTTT. Protein: CASSGTGSGNTIYF.

The chain joins TRBV19 to TRBJ1-6; unclear D gene. The V gene lost 7 bases and the J gene lost 0 bases, with 10 bases spanning the gap. The CDR3 contains 15 residues. Germline-derived CDR1 and CDR2 are LNHDA and SQIVND (reference sequence). CDR3 DNA sequence: TGTGCCAGTACCCCCCGGGACTCCTATAATTCACCCCTCCACTTT. Amino acid sequence: CASTPRDSYNSPLHF.

The chain links TRBV19 to TRBJ1-3; D remains unclear. The CDR3 is 17 residues long. With 3 bases removed from V and 6 bases from J, the gap between germline ends came to 21 bases. Germline lookup yields CDR1 LNHDA and CDR2 SQIVND (reference sequence). The CDR3 coding sequence is TGTGCCAGTAGTATCTCTGGGCAGAGATACGGATTAAACACCATATATTTT. This sequence encodes CASSISGQRYGLNTIYF.

V usage is TRBV20-1 and J usage is TRBJ2-7; TRBD1 matches at 9 bases. The CDR3 has 11 amino acids. V lost 6 bases, J lost 5 bases, and 2 bases stayed unmatched. Germline lookup yields CDR1 DFQATT and CDR2 SNEGSKA (reference sequence). CDR3 DNA sequence: TGCAGTGCCACAGGGGGCCACGAGCAGTACTTC. Its protein is CSATGGHEQYF.

This clone was observed a single time. The rearrangement uses TRBV4-1 and TRBJ1-3; unclear D gene. The CDR3 runs to 16 residues. With 0 bases removed from V and 0 bases from J, the gap between germline ends came to 9 bases. Germline V gene data show CDR1 as MGHRA and CDR2 as YSYEKL. The CDR3 sequence is CASSQERRISGNTIYF. The CDR3 DNA is TGCGCCAGCAGCCAAGAACGGAGGATCTCTGGAAACACCATATATTTT.

The chain is built from TRBV5-1 and TRBJ2-5; D is possibly TRBD2 (6 bases). CDR1 is SGHRS and CDR2 is YFSETQ in the germline V gene. This CDR3 spans 14 amino acids. The ends were cut back, 3 bases at V and 2 bases at J, with 11 bases in the middle. The CDR3 nucleotides read TGCGCCAGCAGCTCCGGGACTCAACAAGAGACCCAGTACTTC. Its translation is CASSSGTQQETQYF.

This chain joins TRBV7-9 and TRBJ2-7; TRBD1 is a possible D gene (5 bases). V lost 6 bases, J lost 0 bases, and 15 bases lay in between. Germline CDR1 and CDR2: SEHNR and FQNEAQ (reference sequence). CDR3 length equals 15 residues. CDR3 in DNA: TGTGCCAGCAGTCGACACACAGGCAGCTCCTACGAGCAGTACTTC. Its translation: CASSRHTGSSYEQYF.

The V and J genes are TRBV18 and TRBJ2-3, with 15 bases matching TRBD2. CDR1 and CDR2 from the germline V gene are KGHSH and LQKENI. V shed 3 bases, J shed 4 bases, and the junction held 5 bases outside the gene matches. This CDR3 spans 17 amino acids. CDR3: CASSPPGLAGGADTQYF. The CDR3 nucleotides are TGTGCCAGCTCACCCCCGGGACTAGCGGGAGGCGCAGATACGCAGTATTTT.

This clone was seen once. This chain uses TRBV4-2 with TRBJ2-7, with D tentatively TRBD2 (6 bases). The V end was cut by 3 bases, the J end by 2 bases, with 17 bases between. CDR1 LGHNA and CDR2 YNFKEQ come from the germline V gene. This CDR3 has 16 amino acids. In nucleotides, the CDR3 is TGTGCCAGCAGCCACGCCGGCACTAGCTTAGCCTACGAGCAGTACTTC. Residues: CASSHAGTSLAYEQYF.

The rearrangement links TRBV4-1 to TRBJ2-3; TRBD2 matches 9 bases. Germline loops: CDR1 MGHRA, CDR2 YSYEKL. The V segment lost 1 base and the J segment 6 bases; nucleotides outside the gene matches: 2. The CDR3 runs 14 residues. CDR3 DNA sequence: TGCGCCAGCAGCCAAGTAGCGGGAGCCGATACGCAGTATTTT. It translates to CASSQVAGADTQYF.

The chain couples TRBV19 to TRBJ2-2; D remains ambiguous. V lost 8 bases and J 7 bases, leaving 11 bases between the germline ends. Germline V CDR1 and CDR2: LNHDA, SQIVND (reference sequence). This CDR3 contains 12 residues. CDR3 sequence: CASHRPGGELFF. CDR3 DNA: TGTGCCAGTCATAGGCCGGGCGGGGAGCTGTTTTTT.

This clone turned up a few times. The V and J genes are TRBV19 and TRBJ2-1, with TRBD2 identical over 9 bases. The V gene end was trimmed by 9 bases and the J gene end by 6 bases; junction bases not matched to a gene: 9. Per germline, CDR1 LNHDA and CDR2 SQIVND (reference sequence). CDR3 length equals 14 residues. The CDR3 coding sequence is TGTGCCAGCTCGCGGGGGGGTAATGTCAATGAGCAGTTCTTC. Residues: CASSRGGNVNEQFF.

Of note for this clone: Compared with germline, one end of the junction differs, possibly owing to a read error. The chain employs TRBV6-1 and TRBJ1-1; D is ambiguous. The CDR3 is 13 residues long. Germline V gene sequence: CDR1 MNHNS, CDR2 SASEGT. The DNA of the CDR3 is TGTGCCAGCAGGGAAGACGGGAACACTGAAGCTTTCTTT. Translated, it gives CASREDGNTEAFF.

This chain uses TRBV10-3 with TRBJ1-4; D ambiguous. The CDR3 contains 14 residues. Trimming removed 2 bases at V and 4 bases at J, with 8 bases between. CDR1 and CDR2 (germline): ENHRY, SYGVKD. The CDR3 is CAISERGVNEKLFF. CDR3 nucleotide sequence: TGTGCCATCAGTGAGCGGGGAGTTAATGAAAAACTGTTTTTT.

The chain employs TRBV12-3 or TRBV12-4 and TRBJ1-5; 7 positions agree with TRBD1. J lost 7 bases, V lost 7 bases, and 7 bases had no gene match. CDR3 length: 13 amino acids. CDR3 in DNA: TGTGCCAGCACTCGACAGGGCGCGCAGCCCCAGCATTTT. Protein sequence: CASTRQGAQPQHF.

The chain recombines TRBV15 with TRBJ1-4; possible D gene TRBD1, 5 bases. This CDR3 contains 14 residues. V dropped 1 base and J dropped 4 bases, with 7 bases sitting between them. In germline, CDR1 is LNHNV, CDR2 YYDKDF (reference sequence). CDR3 DNA sequence: TGTGCCACCAGCAGAGGACAGTTTAATGAAAAACTGTTTTTT. This sequence encodes CATSRGQFNEKLFF.

The chain has TRBV4-3 and TRBJ2-2, with D possibly matching TRBD1 (7 bases). Germline V gene sequence: CDR1 LGHNA, CDR2 YSLEER. Trimming removed 1 base from V and 6 bases from J, with 12 bases in between. This CDR3 is built from 15 residues. The CDR3 region is CASSQAGRGAGELFF. The CDR3 coding sequence is TGCGCCAGCAGCCAAGCGGGCAGGGGGGCCGGGGAGCTGTTTTTT.

The rearrangement links TRBV6-5 to TRBJ2-5; 7 nucleotides match TRBD2. With V trimmed by 4 bases and J by 6 bases, 5 bases remained unmatched. Germline V CDR1 and CDR2: MNHEY, SVGAGI. CDR3 size: 13 residues. This CDR3 reads CASSFPGGKTQYF. Here the CDR3 DNA reads TGTGCCAGCAGTTTCCCCGGGGGGAAGACCCAGTACTTC.

The chain has TRBV6-5 and TRBJ1-2; tentative D call: TRBD1 (6 bases). This CDR3 spans 12 amino acids. Trimming took off 7 bases at V and 5 bases at J, with 11 bases between the two ends. Germline V lookup: CDR1 MNHEY, CDR2 SVGAGI. The chain's CDR3 is CASTPQGYGYTF. CDR3 DNA sequence: TGTGCCAGCACCCCACAGGGATATGGCTACACCTTC.

The genes are TRBV19 and TRBJ1-5; TRBD1 is a possible D gene (5 bases). CDR3 length equals 14 residues. V lost 3 bases to trimming and J lost 6 bases, with 12 bases between them. Germline CDR1 reads LNHDA; CDR2 reads SQIVND (reference sequence). Here the CDR3 DNA reads TGTGCCAGTAGTATGGGGCAGATCGGTCAGCCCCAGCATTTT. It codes for CASSMGQIGQPQHF.